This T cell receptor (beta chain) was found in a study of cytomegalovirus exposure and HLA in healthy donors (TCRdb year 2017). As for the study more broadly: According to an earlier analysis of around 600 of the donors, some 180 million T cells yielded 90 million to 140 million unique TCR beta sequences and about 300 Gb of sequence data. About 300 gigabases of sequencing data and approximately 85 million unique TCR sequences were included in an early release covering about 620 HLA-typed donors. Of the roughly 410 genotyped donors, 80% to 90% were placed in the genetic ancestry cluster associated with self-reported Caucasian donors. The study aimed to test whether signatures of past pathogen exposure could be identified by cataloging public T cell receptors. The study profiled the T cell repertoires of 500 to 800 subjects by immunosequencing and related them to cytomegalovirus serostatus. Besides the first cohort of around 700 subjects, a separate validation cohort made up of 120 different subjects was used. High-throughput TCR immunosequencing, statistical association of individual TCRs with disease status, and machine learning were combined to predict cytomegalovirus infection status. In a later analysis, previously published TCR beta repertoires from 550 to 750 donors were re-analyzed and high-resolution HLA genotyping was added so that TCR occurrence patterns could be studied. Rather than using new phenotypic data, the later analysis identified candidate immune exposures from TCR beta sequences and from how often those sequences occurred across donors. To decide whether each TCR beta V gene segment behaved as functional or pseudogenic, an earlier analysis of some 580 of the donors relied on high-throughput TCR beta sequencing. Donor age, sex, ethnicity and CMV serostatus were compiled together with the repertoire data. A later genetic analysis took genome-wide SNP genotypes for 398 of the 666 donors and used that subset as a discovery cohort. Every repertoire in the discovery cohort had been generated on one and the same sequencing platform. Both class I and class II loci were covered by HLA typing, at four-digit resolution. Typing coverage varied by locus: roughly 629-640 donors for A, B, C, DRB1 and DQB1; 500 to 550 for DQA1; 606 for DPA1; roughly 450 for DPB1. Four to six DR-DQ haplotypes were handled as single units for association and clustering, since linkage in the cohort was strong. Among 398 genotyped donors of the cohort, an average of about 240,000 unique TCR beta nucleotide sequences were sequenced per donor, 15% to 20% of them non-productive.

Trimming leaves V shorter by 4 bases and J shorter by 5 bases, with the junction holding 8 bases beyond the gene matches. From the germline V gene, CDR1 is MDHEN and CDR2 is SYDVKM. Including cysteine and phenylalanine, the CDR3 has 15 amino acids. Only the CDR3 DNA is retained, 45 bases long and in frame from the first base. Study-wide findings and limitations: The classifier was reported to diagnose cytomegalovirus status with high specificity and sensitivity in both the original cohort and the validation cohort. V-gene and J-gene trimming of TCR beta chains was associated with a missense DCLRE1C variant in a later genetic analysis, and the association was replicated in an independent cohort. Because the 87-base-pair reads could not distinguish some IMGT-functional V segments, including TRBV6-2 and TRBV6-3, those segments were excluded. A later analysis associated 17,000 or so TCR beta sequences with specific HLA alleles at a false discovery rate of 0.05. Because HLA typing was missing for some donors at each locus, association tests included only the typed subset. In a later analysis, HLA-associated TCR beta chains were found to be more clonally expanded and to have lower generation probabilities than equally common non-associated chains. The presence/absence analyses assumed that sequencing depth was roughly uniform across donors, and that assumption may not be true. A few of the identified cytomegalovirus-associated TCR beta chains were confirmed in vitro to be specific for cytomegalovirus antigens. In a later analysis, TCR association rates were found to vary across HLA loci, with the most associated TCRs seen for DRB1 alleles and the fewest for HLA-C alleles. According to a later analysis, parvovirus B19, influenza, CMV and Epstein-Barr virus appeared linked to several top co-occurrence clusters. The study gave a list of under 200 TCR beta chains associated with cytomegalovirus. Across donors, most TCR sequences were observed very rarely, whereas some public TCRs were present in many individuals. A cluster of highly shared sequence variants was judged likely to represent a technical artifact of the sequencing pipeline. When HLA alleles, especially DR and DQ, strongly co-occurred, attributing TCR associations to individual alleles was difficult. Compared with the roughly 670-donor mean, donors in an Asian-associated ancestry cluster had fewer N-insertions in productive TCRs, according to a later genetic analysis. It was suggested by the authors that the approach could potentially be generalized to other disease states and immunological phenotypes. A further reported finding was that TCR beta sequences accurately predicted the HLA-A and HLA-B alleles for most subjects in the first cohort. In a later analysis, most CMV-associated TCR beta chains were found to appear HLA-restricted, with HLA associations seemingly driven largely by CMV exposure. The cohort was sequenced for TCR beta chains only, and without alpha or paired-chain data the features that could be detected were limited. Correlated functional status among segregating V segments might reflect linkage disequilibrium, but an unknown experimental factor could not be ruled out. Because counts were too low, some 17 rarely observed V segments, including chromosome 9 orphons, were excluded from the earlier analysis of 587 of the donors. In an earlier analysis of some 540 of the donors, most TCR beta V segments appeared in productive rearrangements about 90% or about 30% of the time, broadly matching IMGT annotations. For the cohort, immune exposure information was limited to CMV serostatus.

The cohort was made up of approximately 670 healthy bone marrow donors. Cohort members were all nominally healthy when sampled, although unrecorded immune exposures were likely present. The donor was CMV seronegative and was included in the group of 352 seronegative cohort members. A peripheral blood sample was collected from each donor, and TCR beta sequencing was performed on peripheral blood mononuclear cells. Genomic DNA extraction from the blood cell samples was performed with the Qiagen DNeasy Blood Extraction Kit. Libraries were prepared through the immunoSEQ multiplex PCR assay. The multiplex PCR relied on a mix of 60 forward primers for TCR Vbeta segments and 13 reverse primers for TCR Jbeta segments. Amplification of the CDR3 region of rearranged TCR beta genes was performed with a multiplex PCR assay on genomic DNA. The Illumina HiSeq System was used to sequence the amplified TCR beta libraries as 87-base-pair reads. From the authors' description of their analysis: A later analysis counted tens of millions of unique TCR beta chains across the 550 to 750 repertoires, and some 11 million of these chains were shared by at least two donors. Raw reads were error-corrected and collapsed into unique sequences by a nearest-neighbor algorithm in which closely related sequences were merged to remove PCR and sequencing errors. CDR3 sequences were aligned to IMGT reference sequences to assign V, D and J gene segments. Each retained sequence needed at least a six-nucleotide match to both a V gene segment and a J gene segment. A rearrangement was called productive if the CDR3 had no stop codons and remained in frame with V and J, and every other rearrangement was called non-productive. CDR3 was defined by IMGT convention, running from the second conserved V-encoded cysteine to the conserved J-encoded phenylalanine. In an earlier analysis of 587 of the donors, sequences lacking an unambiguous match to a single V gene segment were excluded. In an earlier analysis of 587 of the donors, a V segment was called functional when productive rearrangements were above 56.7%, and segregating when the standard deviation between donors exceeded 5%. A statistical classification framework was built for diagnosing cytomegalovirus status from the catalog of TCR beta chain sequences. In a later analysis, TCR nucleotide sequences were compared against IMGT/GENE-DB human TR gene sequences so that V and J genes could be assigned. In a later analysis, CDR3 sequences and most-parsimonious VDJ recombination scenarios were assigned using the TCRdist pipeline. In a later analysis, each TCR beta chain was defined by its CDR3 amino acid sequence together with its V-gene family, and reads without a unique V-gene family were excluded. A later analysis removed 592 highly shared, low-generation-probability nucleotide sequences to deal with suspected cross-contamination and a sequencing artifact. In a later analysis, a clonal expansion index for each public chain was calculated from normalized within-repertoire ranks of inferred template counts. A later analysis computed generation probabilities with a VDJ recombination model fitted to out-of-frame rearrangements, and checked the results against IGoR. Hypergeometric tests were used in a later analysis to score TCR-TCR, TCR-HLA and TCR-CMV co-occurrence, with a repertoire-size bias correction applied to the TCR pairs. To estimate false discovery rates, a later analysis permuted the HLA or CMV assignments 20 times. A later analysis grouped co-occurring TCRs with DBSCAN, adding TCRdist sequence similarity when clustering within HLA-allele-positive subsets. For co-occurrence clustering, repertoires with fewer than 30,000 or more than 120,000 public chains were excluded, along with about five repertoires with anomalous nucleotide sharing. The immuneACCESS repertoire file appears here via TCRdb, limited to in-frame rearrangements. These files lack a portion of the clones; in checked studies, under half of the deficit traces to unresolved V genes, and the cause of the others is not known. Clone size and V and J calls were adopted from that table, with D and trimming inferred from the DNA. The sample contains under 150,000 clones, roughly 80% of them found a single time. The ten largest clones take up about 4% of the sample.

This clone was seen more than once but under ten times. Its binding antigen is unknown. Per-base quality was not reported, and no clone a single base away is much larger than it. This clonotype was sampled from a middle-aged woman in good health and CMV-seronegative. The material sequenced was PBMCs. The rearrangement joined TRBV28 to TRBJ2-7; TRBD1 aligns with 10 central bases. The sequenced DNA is TGTGCCAGCAGTTCCCGACAGGGGGCTCGGAACGAGCAGTACTTC. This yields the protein CASSSRQGARNEQYF. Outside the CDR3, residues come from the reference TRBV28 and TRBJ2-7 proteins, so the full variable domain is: DVKVTQSSRYLVKRTGEKVFLECVQDMDHENMFWYRQDPGLGLRLIYFSYDVKMKEKGDIPEGYSVSREKKERFSLILESASTNQTSMYLCASSSRQGARNEQYFGPGTRLTVT.